The 27 T cell receptor beta chains below come from one sample, sequenced in a study of cytomegalovirus exposure and HLA in healthy donors. The PCR contained 60 Vbeta and 13 Jbeta primers. TCRdb's table, derived via immunoSEQ multiplex PCR, lists solely in-frame clones and lacks some. The sample records over 100,000 clones, 73% being singletons. Material for sequencing was PBMCs. The receptors here all came from a man in his forties or fifties in good health and CMV-seronegative.

This clone appeared many times. The chain is built from TRBV4-2 and TRBJ1-6; TRBD1 matches at 7 bases. V shed 3 bases and J 9 bases; nucleotides not matched to a gene: 11. CDR1 is LGHNA and CDR2 is YNFKEQ in the germline V gene. This CDR3 is built from 16 residues. The CDR3: CASSQPQGWDSSPLHF. The DNA for the CDR3 is TGTGCCAGCAGCCAGCCACAGGGGTGGGATAGTTCACCCCTCCACTTT.

In DNA, the CDR3 is TGCAGCGTTGAGAAGGGGTGGAATGAGCAGTTCTTC. Its translation is CSVEKGWNEQFF. V gene TRBV29-1 combines with J gene TRBJ2-1; tentative D call: TRBD1 (5 bases). Germline V gene data show CDR1 as SQVTM and CDR2 as ANQGSEA. The CDR3 covers 12 residues. With 3 bases removed from V and 7 bases from J, the gap between germline ends came to 10 bases.

This clone was seen a handful of times. This chain links TRBV19 with TRBJ2-2; 8 bases map to TRBD1. The CDR3 length is 16 residues. V lost 7 bases, J lost 4 bases, and 11 bases stayed unmatched. Germline V CDR1 and CDR2: LNHDA, SQIVND (reference sequence). CDR3 protein: CASKTGVDRVTGELFF. CDR3 DNA: TGTGCCAGTAAAACTGGGGTGGACAGGGTCACCGGGGAGCTGTTTTTT.

The J gene is TRBJ2-5, the V gene TRBV15, with 7 bases that match TRBD1. Germline assignment: CDR1 LNHNV and CDR2 YYDKDF (reference sequence). The CDR3 extends over 11 amino acids. With V trimmed by 9 bases and J by 5 bases, 3 bases remained unmatched. CDR3 sequence: CATSRGETQYF. For the CDR3, the DNA is TGTGCCACTTCCAGGGGGGAGACCCAGTACTTC.

This chain links TRBV7-9 with TRBJ1-2; TRBD1 matches at 8 bases. The length of the CDR3 is 14 residues. V was clipped by 4 bases and J by 4 bases; unmatched bases: 5. Per germline, CDR1 SEHNR and CDR2 FQNEAQ (reference sequence). The CDR3 sequence: CASSSEGQVYGYTF. CDR3 bases: TGTGCCAGCAGCTCCGAGGGACAGGTCTATGGCTACACCTTC. The variable domain in full, with the rest retrieved from reference TRBV7-9 and TRBJ1-2, is DTGVSQNPRHKITKRGQNVTFRCDPISEHNRLYWYRQTLGQGPEFLTYFQNEAQLEKSRLLSDRFSAERPKGSFSTLEIQRTEQGDSAMYLCASSSEGQVYGYTFGSGTRLTVV.

The gene calls are TRBV5-6 and TRBJ2-1, with a possible D match to TRBD2 (5 bases). The CDR3 extends over 16 amino acids. Germline V gene lookup returns CDR1 SGHDT and CDR2 YYEEEE. The V gene lost 0 bases and the J gene lost 9 bases, with 19 bases spanning the gap. CDR3 in amino acids: CASSLALLASLSEQFF. CDR3 nucleotide sequence: TGTGCCAGCAGCTTGGCCCTTCTAGCCTCACTGAGTGAGCAGTTCTTC.

This clone was found a few times. The chain carries TRBV7-2 and TRBJ2-7, with unresolved D. Per germline, CDR1 SGHTA and CDR2 FQGNSA. V was trimmed by 5 bases and J by 2 bases, leaving 16 bases between them. The CDR3 spans 15 residues. The CDR3 DNA reads TGTGCCAGCAGCGTAACGCGGTCGCGGACCTACGAGCAGTACTTC. Its translation is CASSVTRSRTYEQYF.

The V gene is TRBV28, the J gene TRBJ2-7; D not certain. The CDR3 is 14 residues long. The germline gives CDR1 MDHEN, CDR2 SYDVKM. Trimming removed 3 bases at V and 2 bases at J, with 11 bases between. CDR3 coding DNA: TGTGCCAGCAGTTTGAAACAGTTGGCCTACGAGCAGTACTTC. Translation gives CASSLKQLAYEQYF.

This chain joins TRBV7-9 and TRBJ2-7; maybe TRBD1 (5 bases). V was cut by 4 bases and J by 2 bases, with 6 bases left in between. The CDR3 has 12 residues. Germline CDR1 SEHNR, CDR2 FQNEAQ (reference sequence). DNA for the CDR3: TGTGCCAGCAGCTCACAGGCCTACGAGCAGTACTTC. As protein: CASSSQAYEQYF.

The sample holds a few counts of this clone. With a far larger clone one base away, a read error is the likely cause. This chain uses TRBV5-5 with TRBJ1-1; no clear D gene. Trimming removed 7 bases from V and 4 bases from J, with 14 bases in between. The CDR3 length is 13 residues. CDR1 SGHKS and CDR2 YYEKEE come from the germline V gene (reference sequence). The CDR3 loop is CASRPVRGTEAFF. The CDR3 DNA sequence: TGTGCCAGCCGCCCCGTGCGGGGCACTGAAGCTTTCTTT. The full variable domain, with the rest looked up from reference TRBV5-5 and TRBJ1-1, is DAGVTQSPTHLIKTRGQQVTLRCSPISGHKSVSWYQQVLGQGPQFIFQYYEKEERGRGNFPDRFSARQFPNYSSELNVNALLLGDSALYLCASRPVRGTEAFFGQGTRLTVV.

The chain uses TRBV30 and TRBJ1-1, with 7 positions matching TRBD1. From germline, CDR1 is GTSNPN and CDR2 SVGIG (reference sequence). J was trimmed by 5 bases and V by 3 bases; bases with no gene match: 9. The CDR3 spans 14 residues. CDR3 sequence reads: CAWRGARGITEAFF. The CDR3 nucleotides are TGTGCCTGGAGAGGAGCCAGGGGGATTACTGAAGCTTTCTTT.

This clone was seen a single time. The chain joins TRBV7-9 to TRBJ1-4, with TRBD1 matching 8 bases. The V gene end was trimmed by 3 bases and the J gene end by 7 bases; junction bases not matched to a gene: 7. The germline CDR1 and CDR2 sequences are SEHNR and FQNEAQ (reference sequence). This CDR3 contains 15 residues. The CDR3 DNA reads as TGTGCCAGCAGCTTTGCCGACAGGGGAGGTGAAAAACTGTTTTTT. This gives the protein CASSFADRGGEKLFF.

This clone was seen once. This chain uses TRBV9 with TRBJ2-3; perhaps TRBD2 as D (6 bases). Germline assignment: CDR1 SGDLS and CDR2 YYNGEE. The CDR3 length is 18 residues. V was cut by 6 bases and J by 4 bases, with 27 bases left in between. DNA of the CDR3: TGTGCCAGCACAAAAGATGGAGGGACCCTACGATTCGCAGATACGCAGTATTTT. Its translation: CASTKDGGTLRFADTQYF.

This chain joins TRBV29-1 and TRBJ2-3; perhaps TRBD1 as D (6 bases). CDR1 and CDR2 (germline): SQVTM, ANQGSEA. This CDR3 is 13 amino acids long. The V end lost 0 bases, the J end lost 6 bases, and 10 bases lay between the germline ends. The CDR3 DNA follows: TGCAGCGTTGAAGATCGACAGGTCGATACGCAGTATTTT. This encodes CSVEDRQVDTQYF.

The rearrangement joins TRBV7-9 to TRBJ1-3; possible D gene TRBD1, 5 bases. V shed 3 bases and J shed 4 bases, with 10 bases lying between them. CDR1 is SEHNR, CDR2 FQNEAQ, per germline (reference sequence). CDR3 length: 14 amino acids. CDR3 amino acids: CASSFRELGNTIYF. The CDR3 DNA is TGTGCCAGCAGCTTCAGGGAATTAGGAAACACCATATATTTT.

The chain recombines TRBV7-2 with TRBJ2-2; 8 nucleotides match TRBD1. V gave up 4 bases and J gave up 13 bases; unmatched junction bases: 5. The germline gives CDR1 SGHTA, CDR2 FQGNSA. The CDR3 runs to 12 residues. The CDR3 loop is CASSWTGSALFF. The CDR3 nucleotides read TGTGCCAGCAGCTGGACAGGGTCGGCGCTGTTTTTT.

This clone turned up a few times. CDR3 sequence reads: CASSVVSPQHF. The CDR3 DNA sequence: TGTGCCAGCAGCGTAGTGAGCCCCCAGCATTTT. This chain links TRBV9 with TRBJ1-5; D is undetermined. Germline CDR1 SGDLS, CDR2 YYNGEE. This CDR3 contains 11 residues. V was cut by 0 bases and J by 10 bases, with 5 bases left in between.

The chain is built from TRBV10-3 and TRBJ1-5; weak D call: TRBD1 (5 bases). The CDR3 has 14 amino acids. The V gene lost 6 bases and the J gene lost 5 bases, with 14 bases spanning the gap. Germline loops: CDR1 ENHRY, CDR2 SYGVKD. The CDR3 loop is CAIREAGRDQPQHF. The CDR3 DNA reads as TGTGCCATCAGGGAGGCAGGGAGGGATCAGCCCCAGCATTTT.

J is TRBJ2-3 and V is TRBV4-1; 8 nucleotides agree with TRBD1. CDR3 length equals 18 residues. Germline-derived CDR1 and CDR2 are MGHRA and YSYEKL. With V trimmed by 2 bases and J by 0 bases, 10 bases remained unmatched. The chain's CDR3 is CASSQYGTGHSSTDTQYF. CDR3 in DNA: TGCGCCAGCAGCCAATATGGGACAGGTCACTCTAGCACAGATACGCAGTATTTT.

This chain uses TRBV6-1 with TRBJ2-7; weak D call: TRBD1 (5 bases). CDR3 length: 12 amino acids. Germline V gene sequence: CDR1 MNHNS, CDR2 SASEGT. V dropped 5 bases and J dropped 5 bases, with 10 bases sitting between them. The CDR3 here is CASSPTAHEQYF. DNA of the CDR3: TGTGCCAGCAGTCCGACAGCCCACGAGCAGTACTTC.

This clone came up a few times. The chain joins TRBV5-1 to TRBJ1-4, with D possibly TRBD1 on 6 matching bases. With 0 bases removed from V and 7 bases from J, the gap between germline ends came to 10 bases. Per the germline V gene, CDR1 is SGHRS and CDR2 is YFSETQ. The CDR3 is 14 amino acids. CDR3 protein: CASSLGGQGEKLFF. In DNA, the CDR3 is TGCGCCAGCAGCTTGGGGGGGCAAGGTGAAAAACTGTTTTTT.

J is TRBJ2-5 and V is TRBV5-4; a weak D match, TRBD1 (6 bases). V was clipped by 4 bases and J by 5 bases, with 12 bases between them. This CDR3 contains 13 residues. From germline, CDR1 is SGHNT and CDR2 YYREEE (reference sequence). CDR3 DNA sequence: TGTGCCAGCAGCAAAACAGGGTCGGAGACCCAGTACTTC. Amino acid sequence: CASSKTGSETQYF.

This chain joins TRBV2 and TRBJ1-2; TRBD1 matches at 10 bases. This CDR3 is built from 16 residues. Looked up from germline, CDR1 is SNHLY and CDR2 is FYNNEI. V gave up 1 base and J gave up 0 bases; unmatched junction bases: 2. CDR3 amino acids: CASSEGDRGANYGYTF. DNA for the CDR3: TGTGCCAGCAGTGAAGGGGACAGGGGAGCTAACTATGGCTACACCTTC. Full variable domain (rest looked up from reference TRBV2 and TRBJ1-2): EPEVTQTPSHQVTQMGQEVILRCVPISNHLYFYWYRQILGQKVEFLVSFYNNEISEKSEIFDDQFSVERPDGSNFTLKIRSTKLEDSAMYFCASSEGDRGANYGYTFGSGTRLTVV.

A few counts support this clone. The chain links TRBV15 to TRBJ2-5; 7 nucleotides match TRBD2. The trim removed 0 bases at V and 5 bases at J, leaving 12 bases unmatched. The CDR3 has 17 amino acids. Looked up from germline, CDR1 is LNHNV and CDR2 is YYDKDF (reference sequence). The CDR3: CATSRDKASGLWETQYF. The CDR3 coding sequence is TGTGCCACCAGCAGAGATAAGGCTAGCGGCTTATGGGAGACCCAGTACTTC. The whole variable domain, remainder taken from reference TRBV15 and TRBJ2-5, is DAMVIQNPRYQVTQFGKPVTLSCSQTLNHNVMYWYQQKSSQAPKLLFHYYDKDFNNEADTPDNFQSRRPNTSFCFLDIRSPGLGDTAMYLCATSRDKASGLWETQYFGPGTRLLVL.

The chain has TRBV27 and TRBJ2-7; D perhaps matches TRBD1 (5 bases). Germline CDR1 MNHEY, CDR2 SMNVEV (reference sequence). V shed 5 bases and J shed 1 base, with 12 bases lying between them. The CDR3 sequence is 14 residues long. The CDR3 sequence: CASSPRQRSYEQYF. The CDR3, as DNA: TGTGCCAGCAGTCCCCGACAGCGATCCTACGAGCAGTACTTC.

V usage is TRBV5-1 and J usage is TRBJ1-2; perhaps TRBD1 as D (6 bases). Germline V gene data show CDR1 as SGHRS and CDR2 as YFSETQ. The CDR3 totals 14 residues. Trimming took 0 bases from V and 3 from J, leaving 9 bases between them. CDR3 amino acids: CASSLDRADYGYTF. CDR3 bases: TGCGCCAGCAGCTTGGACAGGGCCGACTATGGCTACACCTTC.

J is TRBJ2-7 and V is TRBV2, with 8 bases matching TRBD2. The CDR3 runs to 17 residues. Trimming took 3 bases from V and 5 from J; bases not matched to a gene: 15. Per the germline V gene, CDR1 is SNHLY and CDR2 is FYNNEI. The CDR3 region is CASSDEVRRGVKNEQYF. CDR3 nucleotide sequence: TGTGCCAGCAGTGATGAAGTCAGGCGGGGGGTGAAAAACGAGCAGTACTTC.